This T cell receptor (beta chain) was documented in a study of blood T cells in healthy people across ages. CDR1 and CDR2 (germline): SGHTA, FQGTGA. The CDR3 runs to 15 residues. Trimming left V 5 bases short and J 4 bases short, with 14 bases between. Through a sample-barcoded 5' primer and a J-beta primer mix, a second PCR was run for roughly 7 to 11 cycles. TCRdb reanalysed the 5' RACE reads using MiXCR and keeps one entry per CDR3 protein. The sample has about 780,000 distinct CDR3 sequences, 25% to 30% seen once. This clonotype was found a few times. This sample also appeared in a second study, on T cells of mothers and their children. That source adds: A primer called M1S, used in the second PCR, added sample barcodes and 2-4 random nucleotides.

Sequenced sample: blood. The receptor's source is a boy aged 5-17 years in good health. The V call is TRBV7-3, the J call TRBJ2-2; D is possibly TRBD1 (6 bases). The DNA of the CDR3 is TGTGCCAGCAGCCACAGGGCCCTTGGCACCGGGGAGCTGTTTTTT. This translates into CASSHRALGTGELFF.